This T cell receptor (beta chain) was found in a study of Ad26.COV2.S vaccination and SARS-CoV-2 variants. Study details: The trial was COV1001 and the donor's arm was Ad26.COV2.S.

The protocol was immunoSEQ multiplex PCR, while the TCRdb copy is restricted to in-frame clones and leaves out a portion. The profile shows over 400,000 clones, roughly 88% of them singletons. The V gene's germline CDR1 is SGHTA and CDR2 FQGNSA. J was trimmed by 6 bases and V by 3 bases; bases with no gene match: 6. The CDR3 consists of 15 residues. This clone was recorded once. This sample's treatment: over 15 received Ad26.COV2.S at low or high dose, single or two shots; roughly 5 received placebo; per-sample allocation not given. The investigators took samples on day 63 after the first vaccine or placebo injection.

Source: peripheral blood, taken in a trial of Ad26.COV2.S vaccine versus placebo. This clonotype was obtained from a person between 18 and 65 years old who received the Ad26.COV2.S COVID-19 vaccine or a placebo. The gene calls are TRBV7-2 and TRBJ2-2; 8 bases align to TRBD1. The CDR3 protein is CASSFSSRGPGELFF. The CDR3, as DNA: TGTGCCAGCAGCTTTTCATCCAGGGGGCCCGGGGAGCTGTTTTTT.